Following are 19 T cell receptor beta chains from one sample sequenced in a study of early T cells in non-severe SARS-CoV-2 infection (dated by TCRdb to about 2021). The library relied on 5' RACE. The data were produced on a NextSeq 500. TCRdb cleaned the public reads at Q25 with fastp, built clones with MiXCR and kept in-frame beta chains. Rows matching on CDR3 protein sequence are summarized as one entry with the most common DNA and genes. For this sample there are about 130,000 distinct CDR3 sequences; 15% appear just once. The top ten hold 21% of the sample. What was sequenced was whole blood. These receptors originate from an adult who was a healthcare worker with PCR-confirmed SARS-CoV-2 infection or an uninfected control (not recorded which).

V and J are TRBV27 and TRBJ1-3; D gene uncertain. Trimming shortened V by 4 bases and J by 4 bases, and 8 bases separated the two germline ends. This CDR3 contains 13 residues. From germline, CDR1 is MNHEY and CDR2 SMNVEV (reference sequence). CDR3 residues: CASSSWLGNTIYF. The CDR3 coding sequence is TGTGCCAGCAGTTCCTGGTTGGGAAACACCATATATTTT.

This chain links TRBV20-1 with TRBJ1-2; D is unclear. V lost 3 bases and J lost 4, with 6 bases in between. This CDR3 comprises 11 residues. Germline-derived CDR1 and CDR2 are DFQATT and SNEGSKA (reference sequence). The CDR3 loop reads CSARRGYGYTF. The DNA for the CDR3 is TGCAGTGCTAGGCGAGGCTATGGCTACACCTTC.

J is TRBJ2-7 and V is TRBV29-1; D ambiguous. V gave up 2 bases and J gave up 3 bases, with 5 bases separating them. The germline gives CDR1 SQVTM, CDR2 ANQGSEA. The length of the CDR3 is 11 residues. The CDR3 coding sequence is TGCAGCGTTGAAAAAAACTACGAGCAGTACTTC. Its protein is CSVEKNYEQYF.

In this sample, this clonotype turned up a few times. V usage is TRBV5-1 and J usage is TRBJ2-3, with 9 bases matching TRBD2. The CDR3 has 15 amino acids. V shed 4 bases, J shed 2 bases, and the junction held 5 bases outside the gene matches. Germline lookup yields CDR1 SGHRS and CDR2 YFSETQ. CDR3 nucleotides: TGCGCCAGCAGCCCCCCTAGCGGGGACACAGATACGCAGTATTTT. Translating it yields CASSPPSGDTDTQYF.

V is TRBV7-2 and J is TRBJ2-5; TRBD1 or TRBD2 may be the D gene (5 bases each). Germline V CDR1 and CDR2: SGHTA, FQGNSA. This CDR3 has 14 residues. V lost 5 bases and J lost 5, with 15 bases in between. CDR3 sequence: CASSPNGARETQYF. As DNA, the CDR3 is TGTGCCAGCAGCCCGAACGGGGCTCGGGAGACCCAGTACTTC.

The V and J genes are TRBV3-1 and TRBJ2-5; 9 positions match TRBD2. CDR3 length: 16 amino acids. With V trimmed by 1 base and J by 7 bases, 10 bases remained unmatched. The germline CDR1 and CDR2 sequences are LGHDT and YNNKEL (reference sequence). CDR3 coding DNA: TGTGCCAGCAGCCAAGGAAGGGCTAGCGGGGCCTCGACCCAGTACTTC. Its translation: CASSQGRASGASTQYF.

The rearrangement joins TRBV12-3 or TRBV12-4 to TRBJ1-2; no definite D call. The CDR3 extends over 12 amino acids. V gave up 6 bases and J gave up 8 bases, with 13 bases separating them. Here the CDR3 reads CASSPLIGGYTF. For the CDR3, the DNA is TGTGCCAGCAGCCCGTTGATAGGGGGCTACACCTTC.

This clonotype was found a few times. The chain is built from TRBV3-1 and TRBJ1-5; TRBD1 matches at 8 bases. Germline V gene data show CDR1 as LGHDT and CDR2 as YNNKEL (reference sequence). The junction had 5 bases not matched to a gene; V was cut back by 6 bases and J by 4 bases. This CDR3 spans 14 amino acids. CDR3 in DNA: TGTGCCAGCAGTTACGGACAGGGTAATCAGCCCCAGCATTTT. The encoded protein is CASSYGQGNQPQHF. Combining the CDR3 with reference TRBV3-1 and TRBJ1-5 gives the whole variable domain DTAVSQTPKYLVTQMGNDKSIKCEQNLGHDTMYWYKQDSKKFLKIMFSYNNKELIINETVPNRFSPKSPDKAHLNLHINSLELGDSAVYFCASSYGQGNQPQHFGDGTRLSIL.

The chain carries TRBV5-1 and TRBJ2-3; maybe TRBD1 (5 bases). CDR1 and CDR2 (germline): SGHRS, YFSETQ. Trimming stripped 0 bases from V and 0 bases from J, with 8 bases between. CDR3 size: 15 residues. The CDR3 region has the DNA TGCGCCAGCAGCTTGGCCCCAGGGAGCACAGATACGCAGTATTTT. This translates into CASSLAPGSTDTQYF.

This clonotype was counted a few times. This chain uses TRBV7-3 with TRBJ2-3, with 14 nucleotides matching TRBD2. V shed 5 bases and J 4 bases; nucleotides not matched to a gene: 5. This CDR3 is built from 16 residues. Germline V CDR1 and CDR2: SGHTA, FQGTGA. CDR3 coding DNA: TGTGCCAGCAGCCCGACTAGCGGGGGGGCAGCAGATACGCAGTATTTT. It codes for CASSPTSGGAADTQYF. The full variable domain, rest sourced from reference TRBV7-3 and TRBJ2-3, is GAGVSQTPSNKVTEKGKYVELRCDPISGHTALYWYRQSLGQGPEFLIYFQGTGAADDSGLPNDRFFAVRPEGSVSTLKIQRTERGDSAVYLCASSPTSGGAADTQYFGPGTRLTVL.

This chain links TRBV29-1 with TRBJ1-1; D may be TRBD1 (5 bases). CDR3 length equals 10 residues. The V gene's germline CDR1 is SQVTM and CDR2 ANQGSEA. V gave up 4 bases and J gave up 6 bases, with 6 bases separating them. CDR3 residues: CSVVGPEAFF. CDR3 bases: TGCAGCGTTGTGGGGCCTGAAGCTTTCTTT. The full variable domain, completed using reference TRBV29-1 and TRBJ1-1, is SAVISQKPSRDICQRGTSLTIQCQVDSQVTMMFWYRQQPGQSLTLIATANQGSEATYESGFVIDKFPISRPNLTFSTLTVSNMSPEDSSIYLCSVVGPEAFFGQGTRLTVV.

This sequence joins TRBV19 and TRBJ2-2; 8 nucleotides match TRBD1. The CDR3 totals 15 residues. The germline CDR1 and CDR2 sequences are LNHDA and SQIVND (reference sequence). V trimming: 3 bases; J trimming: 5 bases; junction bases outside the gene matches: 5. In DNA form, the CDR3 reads TGTGCCAGTAGTATGCGACAGGGGTCGACCGGGGAGCTGTTTTTT. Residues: CASSMRQGSTGELFF.

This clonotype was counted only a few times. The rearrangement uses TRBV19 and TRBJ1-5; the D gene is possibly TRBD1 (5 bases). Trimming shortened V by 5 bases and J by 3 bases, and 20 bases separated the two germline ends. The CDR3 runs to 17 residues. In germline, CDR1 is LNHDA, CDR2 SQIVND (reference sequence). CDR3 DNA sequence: TGTGCCAGTAGTGTTCTAACTCCTGTGGGGGACAATCAGCCCCAGCATTTT. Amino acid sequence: CASSVLTPVGDNQPQHF.

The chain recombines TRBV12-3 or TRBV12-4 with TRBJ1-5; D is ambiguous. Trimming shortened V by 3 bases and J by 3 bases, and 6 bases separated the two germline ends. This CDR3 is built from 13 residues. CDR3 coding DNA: TGTGCCAGCAGTTTCGAGTCCAATCAGCCCCAGCATTTT. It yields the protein CASSFESNQPQHF.

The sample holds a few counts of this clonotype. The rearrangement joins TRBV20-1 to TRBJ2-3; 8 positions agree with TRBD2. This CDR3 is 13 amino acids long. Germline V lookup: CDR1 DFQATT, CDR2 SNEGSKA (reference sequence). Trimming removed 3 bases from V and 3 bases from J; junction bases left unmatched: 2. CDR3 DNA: TGCAGTGCTAGGGGCGGGGGGACAGATACGCAGTATTTT. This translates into CSARGGGTDTQYF.

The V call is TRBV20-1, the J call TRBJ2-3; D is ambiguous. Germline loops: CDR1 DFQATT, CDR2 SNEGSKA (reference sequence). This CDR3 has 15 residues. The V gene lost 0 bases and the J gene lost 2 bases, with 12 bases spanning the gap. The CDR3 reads CSARDRWLVTDTQYF. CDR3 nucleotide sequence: TGCAGTGCTAGAGATCGGTGGCTGGTCACAGATACGCAGTATTTT.

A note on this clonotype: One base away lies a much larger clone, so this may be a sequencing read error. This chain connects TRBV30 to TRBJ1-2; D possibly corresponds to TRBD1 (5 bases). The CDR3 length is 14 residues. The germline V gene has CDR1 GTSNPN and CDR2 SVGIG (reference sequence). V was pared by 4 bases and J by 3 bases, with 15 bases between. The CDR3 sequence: CAWNTGRGHYGYTF. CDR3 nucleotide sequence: TGTGCCTGGAACACGGGACGGGGACACTATGGCTACACCTTC.

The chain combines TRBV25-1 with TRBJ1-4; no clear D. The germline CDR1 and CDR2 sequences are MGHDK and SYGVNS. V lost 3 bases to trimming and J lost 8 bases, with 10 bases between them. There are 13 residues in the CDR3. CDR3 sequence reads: CASSDGGREKLFF. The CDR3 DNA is TGTGCCAGCAGTGACGGTGGAAGGGAAAAACTGTTTTTT.

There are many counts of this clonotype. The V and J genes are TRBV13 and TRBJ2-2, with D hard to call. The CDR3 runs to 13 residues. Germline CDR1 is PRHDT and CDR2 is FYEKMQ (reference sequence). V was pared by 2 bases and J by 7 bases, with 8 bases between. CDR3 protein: CASSLKTGGELFF. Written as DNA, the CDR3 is TGTGCCAGCAGCTTAAAAACGGGCGGGGAGCTGTTTTTT.